This entry lists 5 T cell receptor beta chains sequenced from one sample in a study of blood T cell repertoires in COVID-19. Measured with immunoSEQ multiplex PCR; TCRdb has only the in-frame clones, and not every one. The sample contains over 350,000 clones, about 85% of which appear only once. Sequenced: PBMCs or T cells enriched from blood (not recorded which). These receptor sequences come from a young woman with acute COVID-19.

This clone was found a few times. The V and J genes are TRBV5-4 and TRBJ1-4, with unresolved D. V lost 4 bases and J lost 12, with 13 bases in between. The CDR3 is made up of 12 amino acids. Per the germline V gene, CDR1 is SGHNT and CDR2 is YYREEE (reference sequence). CDR3 protein: CASSTARGELFF. The CDR3 DNA is TGTGCCAGCAGCACGGCGAGAGGAGAACTGTTTTTT.

This chain links TRBV5-4 with TRBJ1-5, with D possibly matching TRBD1 (6 bases). The CDR3 extends over 17 amino acids. Germline V gives CDR1 SGHNT, CDR2 YYREEE (reference sequence). V lost 9 bases and J 1 base, leaving 23 bases between the germline ends. The CDR3 DNA reads as TGTGCCACCGCCTTTTGGGGGGGCATCGGGAGCAATCAGCCCCAGCATTTT. It specifies CATAFWGGIGSNQPQHF.

V gene TRBV5-5 combines with J gene TRBJ1-6; D not resolved. CDR1 SGHKS and CDR2 YYEKEE come from the germline V gene (reference sequence). The CDR3 loop spans 17 amino acids. V lost 2 bases, J lost 0 bases, and 12 bases lay in between. Written as DNA, the CDR3 is TGTGCCAGCAGCTTAACTTGGGCCAGCTCCTATAATTCACCCCTCCACTTT. Its protein is CASSLTWASSYNSPLHF.

This sequence joins TRBV5-6 and TRBJ1-2; 9 bases map to TRBD1. CDR3 length equals 14 residues. Germline CDR1 is SGHDT and CDR2 is YYEEEE. The trim removed 6 bases at V and 5 bases at J, leaving 8 bases unmatched. For the CDR3, the DNA is TGTGCCAGCAATTGGGGACAGGGAGTGTATGGCTACACCTTC. This codes for CASNWGQGVYGYTF.

The chain has TRBV25-1 and TRBJ2-3; D may be TRBD2 (6 bases). Germline CDR1 is MGHDK and CDR2 is SYGVNS. The germline V and J ends were trimmed by 3 bases and 0 bases, with 10 bases remaining between them. The CDR3 is 15 residues long. CDR3 residues: CASSDVGLSTDTQYF. The DNA of the CDR3 is TGTGCCAGCAGTGATGTCGGACTAAGCACAGATACGCAGTATTTT.